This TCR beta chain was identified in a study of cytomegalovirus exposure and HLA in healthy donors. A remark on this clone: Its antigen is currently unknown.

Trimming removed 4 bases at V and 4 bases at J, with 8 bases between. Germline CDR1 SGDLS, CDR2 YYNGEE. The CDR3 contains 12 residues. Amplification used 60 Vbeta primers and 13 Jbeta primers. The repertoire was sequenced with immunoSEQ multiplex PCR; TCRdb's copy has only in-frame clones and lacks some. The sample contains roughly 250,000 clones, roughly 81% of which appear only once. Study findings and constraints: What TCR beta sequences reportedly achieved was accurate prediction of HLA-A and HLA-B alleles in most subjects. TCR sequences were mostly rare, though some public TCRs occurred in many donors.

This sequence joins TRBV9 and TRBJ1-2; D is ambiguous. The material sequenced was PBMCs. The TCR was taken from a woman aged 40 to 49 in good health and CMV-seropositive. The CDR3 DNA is TGTGCCAGCAGCTTACAACCCTATGGCTACACCTTC. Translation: CASSLQPYGYTF.